The source of this T cell receptor beta chain is a study of immune cell composition in non-small cell lung cancer. Findings and caveats of the study: Lung squamous cell carcinoma tumours had significantly higher top 10 clone scores and productive clonality than lung adenocarcinoma. Roughly 80% of squamous and 30% to 35% of adenocarcinoma cases had tumour-associated clones >0.5%. Adenocarcinomas with higher top tumour-associated clone frequency had more reactive TILs.

Points on this clone: The antigen is not known.

Assay: immunoSEQ multiplex PCR; the TCRdb copy retains only in-frame clones and omits some. Of about 2,100 clones in the sample, more than 65% were seen once. Genomic DNA came from frozen unsorted single-cell suspensions. Germline assignment: CDR1 SEHNR and CDR2 FQNEAQ (reference sequence). V dropped 1 base and J dropped 6; count of bases not matched to a gene: 0. The CDR3 is made up of 14 amino acids. The V gene is TRBV7-9, the J gene TRBJ2-1, with TRBD1 matching over 10 bases. Source material: lung tumor tissue. This sequence originates from a human donor with non-small cell lung cancer. The CDR3 DNA follows: TGTGCCAGCAGCTTAGGGACAGGGGGCAATGAGCAGTTCTTC. Encoded protein: CASSLGTGGNEQFF.